This TCR beta chain was documented in a study of shared clonotypes between healthy human individuals. Study outcomes and limitations: A reduction in generation probabilities was seen for non-shared clonotypes relative to those shared by all four donors.

Assay: immunoSEQ multiplex PCR; the TCRdb copy retains only in-frame clones and omits some. This sample carries approximately 640,000 clones, less than 95% of them seen once, and the ten largest clones take less than 40%. As for this clone: Antigen unknown.

V dropped 8 bases and J dropped 3 bases, with 12 bases sitting between them. The length of the CDR3 is 13 residues. Germline CDR1 is MNHEY and CDR2 is SMNVEV (reference sequence). Sequenced input: memory CD8+ T cells from PBMCs. The subset: CD45RO+ cells pooled with CCR7-negative TemRA cells. This sequence was found in a man between 18 and 29 years old in good health. Some clones in this sample may be carry-over from other donors' samples. The chain carries TRBV27 and TRBJ2-3; the D is unclear. The CDR3, as DNA: TGTGCCAGCCGCAGTCTTTTTACAGATACGCAGTATTTT. Protein: CASRSLFTDTQYF.